This T cell receptor (beta chain) derives from a study of neoadjuvant anti-PD-1 for oral cavity cancer. Only a few counts were recorded for this clone. The CDR3 covers 12 residues. The V gene's germline CDR1 is MDHEN and CDR2 SYDVKM. V lost 4 bases and J lost 7, with 7 bases in between. Some clones are missing from TCRdb's copy, which holds only in-frame ones; the method was immunoSEQ multiplex PCR. The profile shows around 13,000 clones, 71% of them singletons. Documented time point: after neoadjuvant nivolumab, at surgical resection. This clonotype originated in a person between 35 and 79 years old with oral cavity squamous cell carcinoma. This chain uses TRBV28 with TRBJ1-4; D is undetermined. Sequences were derived from PBMCs, sampled after nivolumab (anti-PD-1) treatment. The CDR3 nucleotides are TGTGCCAGCAGTTGGTTTCGTGAAAAACTGTTTTTT. This codes for CASSWFREKLFF.